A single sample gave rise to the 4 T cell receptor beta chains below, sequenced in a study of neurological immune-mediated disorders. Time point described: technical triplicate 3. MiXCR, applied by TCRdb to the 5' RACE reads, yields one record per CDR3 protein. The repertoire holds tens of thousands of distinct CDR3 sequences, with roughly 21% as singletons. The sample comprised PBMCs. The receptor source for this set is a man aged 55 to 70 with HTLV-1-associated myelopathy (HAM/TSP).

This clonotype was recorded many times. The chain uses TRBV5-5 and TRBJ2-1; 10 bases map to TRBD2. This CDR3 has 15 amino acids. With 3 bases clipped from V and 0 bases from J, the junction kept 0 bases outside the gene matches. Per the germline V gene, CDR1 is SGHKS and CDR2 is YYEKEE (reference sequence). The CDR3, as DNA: TGTGCCAGCAGCTCTAGCGGGAGCTCCTACAATGAGCAGTTCTTC. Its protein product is CASSSSGSSYNEQFF.

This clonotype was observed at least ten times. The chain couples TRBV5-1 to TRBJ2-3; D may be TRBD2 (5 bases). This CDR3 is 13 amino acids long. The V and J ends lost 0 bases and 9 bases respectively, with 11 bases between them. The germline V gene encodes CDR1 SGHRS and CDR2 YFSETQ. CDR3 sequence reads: CASSLVERQTQYF. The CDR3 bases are TGCGCCAGCAGCTTGGTGGAGCGGCAAACGCAGTATTTT.

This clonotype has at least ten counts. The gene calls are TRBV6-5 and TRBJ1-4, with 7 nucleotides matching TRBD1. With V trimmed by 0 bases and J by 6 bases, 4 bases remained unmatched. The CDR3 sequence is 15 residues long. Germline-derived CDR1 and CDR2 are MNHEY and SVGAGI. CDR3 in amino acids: CASSYSGGWYEKLFF. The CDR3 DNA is TGTGCCAGCAGTTACTCAGGGGGCTGGTATGAAAAACTGTTTTTT.

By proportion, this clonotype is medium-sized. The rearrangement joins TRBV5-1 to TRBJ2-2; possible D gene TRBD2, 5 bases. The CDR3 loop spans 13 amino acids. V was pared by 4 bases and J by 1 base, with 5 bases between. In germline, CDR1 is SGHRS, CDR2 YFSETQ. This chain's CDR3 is CASSEGNTGELFF. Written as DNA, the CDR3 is TGCGCCAGCAGCGAGGGGAACACCGGGGAGCTGTTTTTT.